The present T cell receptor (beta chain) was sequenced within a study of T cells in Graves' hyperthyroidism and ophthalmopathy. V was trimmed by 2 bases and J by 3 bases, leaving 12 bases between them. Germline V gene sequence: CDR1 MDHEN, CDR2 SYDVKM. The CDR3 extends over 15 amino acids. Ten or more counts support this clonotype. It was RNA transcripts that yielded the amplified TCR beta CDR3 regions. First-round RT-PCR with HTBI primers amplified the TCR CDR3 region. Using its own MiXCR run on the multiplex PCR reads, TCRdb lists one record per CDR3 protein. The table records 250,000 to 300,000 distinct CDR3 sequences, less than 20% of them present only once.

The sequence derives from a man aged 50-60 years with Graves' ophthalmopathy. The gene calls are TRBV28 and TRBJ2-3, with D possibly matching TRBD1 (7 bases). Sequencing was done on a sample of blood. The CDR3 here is CASSLEQGRTDTQYF. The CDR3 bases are TGTGCCAGCAGTTTAGAACAGGGGAGGACAGATACGCAGTATTTT.